What follows are 10 T cell receptor beta chains derived from one specimen sequenced in a study of T cell responses to AZD1222 COVID-19 vaccine. Sequenced by immunoSEQ multiplex PCR; TCRdb stores in-frame clones only, minus some. The sample lists hundreds of thousands of clones, around 92% occurring once. This material consisted of peripheral blood, taken 28 days after the second AZD1222 dose. The receptor set was obtained from an adult who received the AZD1222 COVID-19 vaccine.

This rearrangement joins TRBV28 to TRBJ1-5, with 11 bases aligning to TRBD1. J was trimmed by 11 bases and V by 6 bases; bases with no gene match: 12. The germline gives CDR1 MDHEN, CDR2 SYDVKM. The CDR3 is made up of 15 amino acids. In nucleotides, the CDR3 is TGTGCCAGCAGGCGCCAGGACAGGGGGCCAGAGGCCCAGCATTTT. Protein product: CASRRQDRGPEAQHF. The whole variable domain, filled in from reference TRBV28 and TRBJ1-5, reads DVKVTQSSRYLVKRTGEKVFLECVQDMDHENMFWYRQDPGLGLRLIYFSYDVKMKEKGDIPEGYSVSREKKERFSLILESASTNQTSMYLCASRRQDRGPEAQHFGDGTRLSIL.

The chain combines TRBV6-5 with TRBJ2-3; D possibly corresponds to TRBD2 (7 bases). V was trimmed by 6 bases and J by 4 bases, leaving 17 bases between them. The CDR3 consists of 15 residues. Germline V gene lookup returns CDR1 MNHEY and CDR2 SVGAGI. CDR3 DNA sequence: TGTGCCAGCAGGAACTCGGGGGGCCTCCCAGATACGCAGTATTTT. Translation: CASRNSGGLPDTQYF.

The gene calls are TRBV6-5 and TRBJ2-1; 11 bases match TRBD1. CDR1 is MNHEY, CDR2 SVGAGI, per germline. J gave up 7 bases and V 6 bases, and 8 bases lay outside the gene matches. The CDR3 sequence is 15 residues long. The CDR3 reads CASRFSDRGLNEQFF. For the CDR3, the DNA is TGTGCCAGCAGGTTCTCGGACAGGGGGCTGAATGAGCAGTTCTTC.

Here the CDR3 DNA reads TGTGCCAGCAGTTCGCTTCTTCCGGGACCTACGAACACTGAAGCTTTCTTT. This sequence encodes CASSSLLPGPTNTEAFF. The chain links TRBV6-2 or TRBV6-3 to TRBJ1-1, with D perhaps TRBD1 (5 bases). CDR1 is MNHEY and CDR2 is SVGEGT in the germline V gene. Trimming removed 4 bases from V and 1 base from J, with 19 bases in between. The length of the CDR3 is 17 residues.

This clone was seen a few times. V is TRBV7-9 and J is TRBJ2-2; D perhaps matches TRBD2 (6 bases). The germline V gene encodes CDR1 SEHNR and CDR2 FQNEAQ (reference sequence). Deletions cut 0 bases from V and 0 bases from J, with 11 bases between. This CDR3 region has 17 residues. CDR3 amino acids: CASSLAAGIPNTGELFF. The CDR3 DNA reads TGTGCCAGCAGCTTAGCGGCGGGGATCCCGAACACCGGGGAGCTGTTTTTT.

This chain joins TRBV7-2 and TRBJ1-5; tentatively, D is TRBD1 (5 bases). V was clipped by 1 base and J by 5 bases, with 6 bases between them. In germline, CDR1 is SGHTA, CDR2 FQGNSA. The CDR3 is 13 amino acids. CDR3 coding DNA: TGTGCCAGCAGCTTAGAAGGGGATCAGCCCCAGCATTTT. Translated: CASSLEGDQPQHF.

The V and J genes are TRBV7-3 and TRBJ2-1, with TRBD2 matching 11 bases. This CDR3 is built from 15 residues. Trimming took 5 bases from V and 5 from J; bases not matched to a gene: 5. The germline CDR1 and CDR2 sequences are SGHTA and FQGTGA. This CDR3 is CASSLPTSGNNEQFF. The CDR3 DNA reads TGTGCCAGCAGCCTCCCGACTAGCGGGAACAATGAGCAGTTCTTC.

Turning to this clone: The germline gene is not matched at one end of the junction; a read error may be the cause. The V call is TRBV6-5, the J call TRBJ1-1; 7 bases are shared with TRBD1. Germline V CDR1 and CDR2: MNHEY, SVGAGI. The CDR3 is 14 residues long. The CDR3 here is CASIYRGLNTEAFF. The CDR3 coding sequence is TGTGCCAGCATTTACAGGGGACTGAACACTGAAGCTTTCTTT.

The chain recombines TRBV5-1 with TRBJ1-2; D is undetermined. The length of the CDR3 is 14 residues. Looked up from germline, CDR1 is SGHRS and CDR2 is YFSETQ. V lost 2 bases to trimming and J lost 0 bases, with 8 bases between them. CDR3 nucleotide sequence: TGCGCCAGCAGCTTTTCAGAGACTAACTATGGCTACACCTTC. Its protein is CASSFSETNYGYTF.

The chain recombines TRBV3-1 (or the pseudogene TRBV3-2) with TRBJ2-3; tentatively, D is TRBD2 (6 bases). The germline CDR1 and CDR2 sequences are LGHDT and YNNKEL (reference sequence). V lost 4 bases to trimming and J lost 1 base, with 6 bases between them. The CDR3 has 13 amino acids. As DNA, the CDR3 is TGTGCCAGCAGCCCGGGGGGCACAGATACGCAGTATTTT. It encodes CASSPGGTDTQYF.